The 3 T cell receptor beta chains presented below share a single source sample, sequenced in a study of blood T cell repertoires in COVID-19. Using immunoSEQ multiplex PCR, the repertoire was profiled, and TCRdb retains in-frame clones only, with some absent. The sample lists about 280,000 clones, 85% occurring once. The sample comprised peripheral blood. Receptors were obtained from a man aged 45 to 65 with active or convalescent COVID-19.

The V and J genes are TRBV10-3 and TRBJ2-3; 7 positions agree with TRBD2. From germline, CDR1 is ENHRY and CDR2 SYGVKD. V dropped 4 bases and J dropped 3; count of bases not matched to a gene: 10. The CDR3 extends over 16 amino acids. The CDR3: CAISASGNGGTDTQYF. DNA of the CDR3: TGTGCCATCAGTGCCAGCGGGAATGGGGGAACAGATACGCAGTATTTT.

The chain combines TRBV5-1 with TRBJ1-1; 8 bases are shared with TRBD1. Germline trimming cut 4 bases from V and 1 base from J; bases unmatched to any gene: 6. The CDR3 is 15 residues long. CDR1 is SGHRS and CDR2 is YFSETQ in the germline V gene. Written as DNA, the CDR3 is TGCGCCAGCAGCAGCTGGCAGGGGGCGAACACTGAAGCTTTCTTT. The encoded protein is CASSSWQGANTEAFF.

This clone came up a few times. V usage is TRBV7-8 and J usage is TRBJ2-6, with D possibly matching TRBD2 (5 bases). The germline V and J ends were trimmed by 2 bases and 2 bases, with 13 bases remaining between them. Germline CDR1 is SGHVS and CDR2 is FQNEAQ. This CDR3 is built from 17 residues. The CDR3 nucleotides are TGTGCCAGCAGCTTACCTTCCTTCGGGGCTGGGGCCAACGTCCTGACTTTC. It specifies CASSLPSFGAGANVLTF. Using reference TRBV7-8 and TRBJ2-6 for the parts outside the CDR3, the full variable domain is GAGVSQSPRYKVAKRGQDVALRCDPISGHVSLFWYQQALGQGPEFLTYFQNEAQLDKSGLPSDRFFAERPEGSVSTLKIQRTQQEDSAVYLCASSLPSFGAGANVLTFGAGSRLTVL.